This T cell receptor (beta chain) was profiled in a study of CD8+ T cells in alopecia areata. For the study at large: Treated individuals took tofacitinib by mouth, 5 to 10 mg twice daily. Regarding the study as a whole: Uncertainty remains about how baseline CD8+ expansion links to response, with one nonresponder. Persistence during tofacitinib was seen for many expanded lesional clones in scalp and blood.

Notes on this clone: What it recognizes is unknown. An end of the junction differs from the germline gene, which may be a read error.

Noted treatment: oral pan-JAK inhibitor, 5-10 mg twice daily. It was cDNA, reverse transcribed from extracted RNA, that served as the sequencing template. Generated by immunoSEQ multiplex PCR, the TCRdb table keeps only in-frame clones and is missing some. The sample contains about 180,000 clones, 40% to 55% of which appear only once. CDR3 size: 16 residues. Germline CDR1 MNHEY, CDR2 SMNVEV (reference sequence). This chain uses TRBV27 with TRBJ1-5; D perhaps matches TRBD1 (5 bases). Sample: CD8+ T cells sorted from blood, taken around week 54, from a patient treated with tofacitinib. The sequence was collected from a human donor with alopecia areata. The DNA of the CDR3 is TGCGCCAGCAGCCCAACGGGAGGGGTCTTCAATCAGCCCCAGCATTTT. Translating it yields CASSPTGGVFNQPQHF.